A selection of T cell receptor beta chains follows, all from one sample in a study of shared clonotypes between healthy human individuals. Measured with immunoSEQ multiplex PCR; TCRdb has only the in-frame clones, and not every one. Of about 2,200,000 clones listed, 85% to 95% are singletons. Sequenced input: naive CD8+ T cells from PBMCs. The receptors stem from a man younger than 35 in good health. Some clones in this sample may be carry-over from other donors' samples. The conserved cysteine and the conserved F or W are not part of the CDR3 here. The order of the fields is V gene, CDR3 protein.

v_call: TRBV7-9
cdr3_aa: ASSPRVSTEQF

v_call: TRBV27
cdr3_aa: ASSFSRGRGYT

v_call: TRBV6-5
cdr3_aa: ASSYQGFSTDTQY

v_call: TRBV7-9
cdr3_aa: ASLFTDTQY

v_call: TRBV28
cdr3_aa: ASSRFREGRDEQF

v_call: TRBV4-3
cdr3_aa: ASSPGLAGGQETQY

v_call: TRBV27
cdr3_aa: ASRSVSYGYT

v_call: TRBV9
cdr3_aa: ASSLGVAGGGNEQF

v_call: TRBV27
cdr3_aa: ASSLGPNTEAF

v_call: TRBV6-5
cdr3_aa: ASASGRTSYNEQF

v_call: TRBV10-3
cdr3_aa: AISGTREGYNEQF

v_call: TRBV2
cdr3_aa: ASAQGLAGRDEQF

v_call: TRBV7-2
cdr3_aa: ASSLLNTEAF

v_call: TRBV28
cdr3_aa: ASSLYGDTGELF

v_call: TRBV7-6
cdr3_aa: ASSLEWGGAGEQY

v_call: TRBV27
cdr3_aa: ASSGGLAGAYEQY

v_call: TRBV6-5
cdr3_aa: ASSYTRQNTGELF

v_call: TRBV11-3
cdr3_aa: ASSSPETGYNEQF

v_call: TRBV27
cdr3_aa: ASSPSAGTVAYEQY

v_call: TRBV15
cdr3_aa: ATSEELGGRRVRELF

v_call: TRBV6-1
cdr3_aa: ASSEGRWGPTSDTQY

v_call: TRBV28
cdr3_aa: ASSLWAGPSTDTQY

v_call: TRBV27
cdr3_aa: ASSLYAGVVIDEQF

v_call: TRBV7-3
cdr3_aa: ASSLPMEPNTGELF

v_call: TRBV5-1
cdr3_aa: ASSLGTGGSNPYYNEQF

v_call: TRBV9
cdr3_aa: ASSPRAGGFDEQF

v_call: TRBV28
cdr3_aa: ASSWDRVRAF

v_call: TRBV7-7
cdr3_aa: ASSFGTGETGELF

v_call: TRBV28
cdr3_aa: ASSSGQYGYT

v_call: TRBV5-8
cdr3_aa: ASSHTGVEQY

v_call: TRBV6-6
cdr3_aa: ASSLDTGELF

v_call: TRBV4-1
cdr3_aa: ASSPNLGPPDNEQF

v_call: TRBV2
cdr3_aa: ASSGQVKITDTQY

v_call: TRBV28
cdr3_aa: ASSLNLYEQY

v_call: TRBV7-9
cdr3_aa: ASSTTGIAIETDTQY

v_call: TRBV10-3
cdr3_aa: AISKTSGGTYEQY

v_call: TRBV28
cdr3_aa: ASSPPYLGQGYEKLF

v_call: TRBV7-9
cdr3_aa: ASSPEYSGEQF

v_call: TRBV11-2
cdr3_aa: ASSLDQPGEQY

v_call: TRBV6-1
cdr3_aa: ASSENSGRALFQF

v_call: TRBV5-6
cdr3_aa: ASSLGLAGVYNEQF

v_call: TRBV27
cdr3_aa: ASSLLGQTNEQF

v_call: TRBV15
cdr3_aa: ATSRDLATSGSNTGELF

v_call: TRBV13
cdr3_aa: ASSSTGNTEAF

v_call: TRBV14
cdr3_aa: ASSQDGNTIY

v_call: TRBV28
cdr3_aa: ASSDVSYNEQF

v_call: TRBV28
cdr3_aa: ASGDRGFSNQPQH